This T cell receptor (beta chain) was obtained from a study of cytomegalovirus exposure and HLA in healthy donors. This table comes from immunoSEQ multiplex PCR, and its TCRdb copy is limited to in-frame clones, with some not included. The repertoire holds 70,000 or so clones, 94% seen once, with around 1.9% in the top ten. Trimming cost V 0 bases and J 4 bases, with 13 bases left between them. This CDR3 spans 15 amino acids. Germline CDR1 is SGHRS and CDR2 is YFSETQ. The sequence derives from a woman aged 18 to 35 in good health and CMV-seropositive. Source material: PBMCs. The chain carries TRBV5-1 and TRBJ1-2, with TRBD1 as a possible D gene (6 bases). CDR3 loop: CASSLAAGARYGYTF. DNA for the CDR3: TGCGCCAGCAGCTTGGCGGCAGGGGCCCGCTATGGCTACACCTTC.